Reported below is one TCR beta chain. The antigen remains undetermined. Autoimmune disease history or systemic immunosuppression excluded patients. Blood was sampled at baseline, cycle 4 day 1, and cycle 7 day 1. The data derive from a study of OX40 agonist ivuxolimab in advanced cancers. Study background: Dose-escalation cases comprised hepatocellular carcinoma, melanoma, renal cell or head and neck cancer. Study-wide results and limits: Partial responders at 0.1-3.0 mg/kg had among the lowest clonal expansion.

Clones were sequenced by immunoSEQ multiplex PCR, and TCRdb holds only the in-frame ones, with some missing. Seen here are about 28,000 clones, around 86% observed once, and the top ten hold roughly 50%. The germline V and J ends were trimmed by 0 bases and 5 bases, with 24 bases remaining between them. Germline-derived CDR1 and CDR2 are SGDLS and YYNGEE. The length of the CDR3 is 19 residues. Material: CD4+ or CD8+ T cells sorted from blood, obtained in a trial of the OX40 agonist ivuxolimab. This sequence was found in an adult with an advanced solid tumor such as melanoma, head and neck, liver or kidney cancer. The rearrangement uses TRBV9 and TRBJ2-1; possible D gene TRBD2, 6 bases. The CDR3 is CASSVEGLLGPADHNEQFF. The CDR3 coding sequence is TGTGCCAGCAGCGTAGAGGGACTTTTGGGGCCAGCCGATCACAATGAGCAGTTCTTC.